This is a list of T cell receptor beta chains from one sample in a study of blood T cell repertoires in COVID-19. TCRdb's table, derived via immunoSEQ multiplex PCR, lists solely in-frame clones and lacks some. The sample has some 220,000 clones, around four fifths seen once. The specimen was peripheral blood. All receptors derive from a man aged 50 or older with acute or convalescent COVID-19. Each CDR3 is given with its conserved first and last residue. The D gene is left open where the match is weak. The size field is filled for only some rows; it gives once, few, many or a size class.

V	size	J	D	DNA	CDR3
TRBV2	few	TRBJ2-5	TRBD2	TGTGCCAGCAGTGAAAACGGGGGGGCCGCGGAGACCCAGTACTTC	CASSENGGAAETQYF
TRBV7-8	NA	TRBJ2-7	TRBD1	TGTGCCAGCAGCTTGACTCCGGATGGCAGGGGGAGCTACGAGCAGTACTTC	CASSLTPDGRGSYEQYF
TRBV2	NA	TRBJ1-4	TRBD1	TGTGCCAGCACCTCCAGAGGCAGGGGGCTCGAAAAACTGTTTTTT	CASTSRGRGLEKLFF
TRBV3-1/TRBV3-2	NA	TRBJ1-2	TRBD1	TGTGCCAGCAGCCCCGGGACAGGGTATGGCTACACCTTC	CASSPGTGYGYTF
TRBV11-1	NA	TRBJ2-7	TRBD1	TGTGCCAGCAGCTCCCGACAGGGAGCGGACGAGCAGTACTTC	CASSSRQGADEQYF
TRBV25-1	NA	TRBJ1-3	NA	TGTGCCAGCAGTTCAACTTTTAGCTCTGGAAACACCATATATTTT	CASSSTFSSGNTIYF
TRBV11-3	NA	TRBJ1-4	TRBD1	TGTGCCAGCAGCATTAGGGACAGAAATAATGAAAAACTGTTTTTT	CASSIRDRNNEKLFF
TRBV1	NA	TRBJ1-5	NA	TGCACCAGCAGCTACGGCGTCAGGGGAAGGGGTAGCAATCAGCCCCAGCATTTT	CTSSYGVRGRGSNQPQHF
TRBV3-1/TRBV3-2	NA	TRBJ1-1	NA	TGTGCCAGCAGCCAAGGCAGGGACACTGAAGCTTTCTTT	CASSQGRDTEAFF
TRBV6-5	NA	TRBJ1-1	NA	TGTGCCAGCAGTTTGAACCCGGACAGACCGGCTGAAGCTTTCTTT	CASSLNPDRPAEAFF
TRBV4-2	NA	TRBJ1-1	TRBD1	TGTGCCAGTCGACAGGGAAACACTGAAGCTTTCTTT	CASRQGNTEAFF
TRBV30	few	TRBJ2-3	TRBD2	TGTGCCTGGAGTGTATTGGGGGGGGGCACAGATACGCAGTATTTT	CAWSVLGGGTDTQYF